Listed here are 32 T cell receptor beta chains from one sample, sequenced in a study of OX40 agonist ivuxolimab in advanced cancers. TCRdb's copy holds only in-frame clones and misses some; the assay was immunoSEQ multiplex PCR. The sample lists 95,000 or so clones, under 95% occurring once. The input for sequencing was CD4+ or CD8+ T cells sorted from blood, taken in a trial of the OX40 agonist ivuxolimab. The source is an adult with an advanced solid tumor such as melanoma, head and neck, liver or kidney cancer.

The V and J genes are TRBV11-3 and TRBJ1-2; maybe TRBD1 (5 bases). V lost 3 bases to trimming and J lost 0 bases, with 8 bases between them. In germline, CDR1 is SGHNT, CDR2 YENEEA. This CDR3 has 14 amino acids. CDR3 coding DNA: TGTGCCAGCAGCTTTGACAGCACTAACTATGGCTACACCTTC. This sequence encodes CASSFDSTNYGYTF.

V usage is TRBV4-1 and J usage is TRBJ1-2; 9 bases match TRBD1. The CDR3 is made up of 15 amino acids. V lost 1 base, J lost 4 bases, and 4 bases stayed unmatched. Germline V CDR1 and CDR2: MGHRA, YSYEKL. CDR3 sequence: CASSQGGTGSYGYTF. In DNA form, the CDR3 reads TGCGCCAGCAGCCAAGGTGGGACAGGGAGCTATGGCTACACCTTC.

This rearrangement joins TRBV15 to TRBJ2-2; unclear D gene. Trimming shortened V by 11 bases and J by 0 bases, and 16 bases separated the two germline ends. The germline gives CDR1 LNHNV, CDR2 YYDKDF (reference sequence). This CDR3 comprises 15 residues. The CDR3 DNA reads as TGTGCCGCCCGCCGTGGGGATACGAACACCGGGGAGCTGTTTTTT. This encodes CAARRGDTNTGELFF.

V gene TRBV5-6 combines with J gene TRBJ2-7, with a tentative D call TRBD2 (5 bases). The germline CDR1 and CDR2 sequences are SGHDT and YYEEEE. Trimming stripped 3 bases from V and 6 bases from J, with 16 bases between. This CDR3 region has 14 residues. The CDR3 nucleotides are TGTGCCAGCAGCTCTTTGACGGGAATCAGCGAGCAGTACTTC. Its translation: CASSSLTGISEQYF.

This clone was counted once. V gene TRBV7-3 combines with J gene TRBJ2-1; a possible D gene is TRBD1 (6 bases). This CDR3 region has 15 residues. Trimming left V 5 bases short and J 2 bases short, with 13 bases between. Germline V gene lookup returns CDR1 SGHTA and CDR2 FQGTGA. The CDR3 DNA reads as TGTGCCAGCAGCCAACAGGGCTCAACCTACAATGAGCAGTTCTTC. It yields the protein CASSQQGSTYNEQFF.

The chain has TRBV19 and TRBJ2-1; 7 bases are shared with TRBD2. The CDR3 has 17 amino acids. The trim removed 6 bases at V and 0 bases at J, leaving 11 bases unmatched. CDR1 and CDR2 (germline): LNHDA, SQIVND (reference sequence). Written as DNA, the CDR3 is TGTGCCAGTAGGGGGGGGTGGAGTTTAAGCTCCTACAATGAGCAGTTCTTC. Its translation is CASRGGWSLSSYNEQFF.

This chain links TRBV29-1 with TRBJ2-7, with D maybe TRBD1 (5 bases). This CDR3 is built from 13 residues. The V gene lost 5 bases and the J gene lost 0 bases, with 11 bases spanning the gap. Per germline, CDR1 SQVTM and CDR2 ANQGSEA. The CDR3 DNA sequence: TGCAGCGTTCGGAGCAGGGCCTCCTACGAGCAGTACTTC. Amino acids: CSVRSRASYEQYF.

V and J are TRBV11-2 and TRBJ2-5, with D uncertain. This CDR3 has 13 amino acids. Trimming pared 1 base from V and 3 bases from J, leaving 6 bases between. Germline V gene sequence: CDR1 SGHAT, CDR2 FQNNGV. The chain's CDR3 is CASSLAREETQYF. CDR3 DNA sequence: TGTGCCAGCAGCTTAGCTAGAGAAGAGACCCAGTACTTC.

In DNA, the CDR3 is TGTGCCATCAGCGAGCCTTTCAGGTACACTGAAGCTTTCTTT. Translating it yields CAISEPFRYTEAFF. The chain is built from TRBV10-3 and TRBJ1-1; D is uncertain. The CDR3 extends over 14 amino acids. V lost 6 bases and J lost 3, with 14 bases in between. Looked up from germline, CDR1 is ENHRY and CDR2 is SYGVKD.

V usage is TRBV6-1 and J usage is TRBJ2-7; 10 positions match TRBD2. CDR3 length equals 17 residues. Germline CDR1 MNHNS, CDR2 SASEGT. V lost 0 bases, J lost 6 bases, and 11 bases stayed unmatched. The CDR3 DNA reads as TGTGCCAGCAGTGAAGCTTTGAGTGTTAGCGGGGGGTTCGAGCAGTACTTC. It specifies CASSEALSVSGGFEQYF.

The chain has TRBV28 and TRBJ2-1, with D hard to call. V dropped 3 bases and J dropped 8 bases, with 5 bases sitting between them. The CDR3 is 11 residues long. The germline CDR1 and CDR2 sequences are MDHEN and SYDVKM. CDR3 coding DNA: TGTGCCAGCAGTTTGGTGGATGAGCAGTTCTTC. Translated: CASSLVDEQFF.

V gene TRBV6-5 combines with J gene TRBJ1-2; TRBD1 might be the D (5 bases). Germline values: CDR1 MNHEY, CDR2 SVGAGI. V lost 7 bases, J lost 2 bases, and 17 bases lay in between. The CDR3 consists of 15 residues. CDR3 loop: CASIGGDYRNYGYTF. Written as DNA, the CDR3 is TGTGCCAGCATTGGGGGGGATTATAGAAACTATGGCTACACCTTC.

This clone was found once. This chain links TRBV7-9 with TRBJ2-2; D is uncertain. CDR1 and CDR2 from the germline V gene are SEHNR and FQNEAQ (reference sequence). Trimming cost V 5 bases and J 2 bases, with 3 bases left between them. CDR3 length: 12 amino acids. CDR3 protein: CASSRNTGELFF. CDR3 bases: TGTGCCAGCAGCCGAAACACCGGGGAGCTGTTTTTT.

This clone has just one count. The chain uses TRBV18 and TRBJ2-3; 8 bases line up with TRBD1. The CDR3 consists of 15 residues. Germline-derived CDR1 and CDR2 are KGHSH and LQKENI. The ends lost 6 bases at V and 2 bases at J; junction bases unmatched: 7. The CDR3 region is CASSPRTGTTDTQYF. The CDR3, as DNA: TGTGCCAGCTCGCCCAGGACAGGGACCACAGATACGCAGTATTTT.

The rearrangement uses TRBV5-1 and TRBJ2-3, with 9 bases lining up with TRBD2. V lost 3 bases, J lost 5 bases, and 7 bases stayed unmatched. The V gene's germline CDR1 is SGHRS and CDR2 YFSETQ. The CDR3 has 15 amino acids. CDR3: CASSSGLAYEDTQYF. The CDR3 DNA reads as TGCGCCAGCAGCTCGGGACTAGCCTACGAAGATACGCAGTATTTT. The complete variable domain, with remaining parts taken from reference TRBV5-1 and TRBJ2-3, reads KAGVTQTPRYLIKTRGQQVTLSCSPISGHRSVSWYQQTPGQGLQFLFEYFSETQRNKGNFPGRFSGRQFSNSRSEMNVSTLELGDSALYLCASSSGLAYEDTQYFGPGTRLTVL.

The chain carries TRBV11-2 and TRBJ2-6; D unclear. V shed 0 bases and J shed 4 bases, with 7 bases lying between them. The germline gives CDR1 SGHAT, CDR2 FQNNGV. The CDR3 has 15 amino acids. The CDR3 loop reads CASSLEGSGANVLTF. CDR3 nucleotides: TGTGCCAGCAGCTTAGAGGGGTCCGGGGCCAACGTCCTGACTTTC.

This chain uses TRBV30 with TRBJ2-3; 13 nucleotides agree with TRBD2. CDR1 is GTSNPN and CDR2 is SVGIG in the germline V gene (reference sequence). This CDR3 is built from 14 residues. J lost 6 bases, V lost 0 bases, and 0 bases had no gene match. For the CDR3, the DNA is TGTGCCTGGAGTGTACTAGCGGGAGGGGATACGCAGTATTTT. Amino acids: CAWSVLAGGDTQYF.

J is TRBJ2-2 and V is TRBV18; D ambiguous. The CDR3 sequence is 13 residues long. The germline V and J ends were trimmed by 1 base and 3 bases, with 3 bases remaining between them. Per the germline V gene, CDR1 is KGHSH and CDR2 is LQKENI. DNA for the CDR3: TGTGCCAGCTCACCACAGGACACCGGGGAGCTGTTTTTT. Its protein is CASSPQDTGELFF.

This clone occurred once. The rearrangement joins TRBV27 to TRBJ2-7, with unresolved D. Looked up from germline, CDR1 is MNHEY and CDR2 is SMNVEV (reference sequence). This CDR3 is 14 amino acids long. Trimming pared 9 bases from V and 2 bases from J, leaving 17 bases between. The CDR3 sequence is CASGFRGPTYEQYF. The DNA for the CDR3 is TGTGCCAGTGGGTTTCGAGGTCCAACCTACGAGCAGTACTTC.

CDR3 coding DNA: TGTGCCAGTACCCCGGGGCTAAACTATGGCTACACCTTC. It encodes CASTPGLNYGYTF. This chain uses TRBV19 with TRBJ1-2, with D possibly being TRBD1 (5 bases). CDR1 and CDR2 (germline): LNHDA, SQIVND (reference sequence). V dropped 7 bases and J dropped 2 bases, with 11 bases sitting between them. CDR3 length: 13 amino acids.

The V call is TRBV9, the J call TRBJ2-5; 7 bases agree with TRBD2. Germline V gives CDR1 SGDLS, CDR2 YYNGEE. There are 16 residues in the CDR3. The trim removed 2 bases at V and 0 bases at J, leaving 7 bases unmatched. In DNA, the CDR3 is TGTGCCAGCAGCGTCCTCGCGGGAGACCACCAAGAGACCCAGTACTTC. Translating it yields CASSVLAGDHQETQYF.

This chain links TRBV6-9 with TRBJ1-6, with 7 bases identical to TRBD1. The CDR3 length is 17 residues. The germline CDR1 and CDR2 sequences are MNHGY and SVAAGI. Trimming took 0 bases from V and 6 from J; bases not matched to a gene: 8. Here the CDR3 reads CASSYSRQGELNSPLHF. DNA of the CDR3: TGTGCCAGCAGTTATTCGCGGCAGGGGGAGCTTAATTCACCCCTCCACTTT.

The chain combines TRBV9 with TRBJ2-1, with TRBD2 identical over 13 bases. In germline, CDR1 is SGDLS, CDR2 YYNGEE. The CDR3 runs to 17 residues. V was clipped by 0 bases and J by 5 bases; unmatched bases: 5. The CDR3 sequence is CASSVATSGRGDNEQFF. DNA for the CDR3: TGTGCCAGCAGCGTAGCTACTAGCGGGAGGGGGGACAATGAGCAGTTCTTC.

V usage is TRBV5-4 and J usage is TRBJ1-2; weak D call: TRBD1 (6 bases). The V end lost 4 bases, the J end lost 4 bases, and 14 bases lay between the germline ends. This CDR3 has 14 residues. Germline-derived CDR1 and CDR2 are SGHNT and YYREEE (reference sequence). The CDR3, as DNA: TGTGCCAGCAGCACAACTCGGACAGCCTATGGCTACACCTTC. Translated, it gives CASSTTRTAYGYTF. Complete variable domain (other parts from reference TRBV5-4 and TRBJ1-2): ETGVTQSPTHLIKTRGQQVTLRCSSQSGHNTVSWYQQALGQGPQFIFQYYREEENGRGNFPPRFSGLQFPNYSSELNVNALELDDSALYLCASSTTRTAYGYTFGSGTRLTVV.

The chain has TRBV19 and TRBJ2-5; TRBD1 or TRBD2 may be the D gene (5 bases each). CDR1 and CDR2 from the germline V gene are LNHDA and SQIVND (reference sequence). Trimming stripped 6 bases from V and 2 bases from J, with 16 bases between. The CDR3 has 15 residues. The CDR3 sequence is CASSTKGRPQETQYF. DNA for the CDR3: TGTGCCAGTAGCACAAAGGGACGCCCACAAGAGACCCAGTACTTC.

This clone was found a few times. This sequence joins TRBV30 and TRBJ2-2; 13 bases are shared with TRBD2. J was trimmed by 1 base and V by 1 base; bases with no gene match: 9. CDR3 length: 19 amino acids. Germline-derived CDR1 and CDR2 are GTSNPN and SVGIG (reference sequence). The CDR3 DNA reads TGTGCCTGGAGTGCAAGAAACAGACTAGCGGGGGGGAACACCGGGGAGCTGTTTTTT. Translation gives CAWSARNRLAGGNTGELFF.

In DNA form, the CDR3 reads TGTGCCAGCAGCGGACAGGTGGCTACTGAAGCTTTCTTT. This sequence encodes CASSGQVATEAFF. This chain links TRBV7-6 with TRBJ1-1; 7 nucleotides align to TRBD1. CDR3 size: 13 residues. Trimming at V came to 5 bases and at J to 5 bases, leaving 5 bases not matched to a gene. Germline assignment: CDR1 SGHVS and CDR2 FNYEAQ.

This sequence joins TRBV5-1 and TRBJ1-1; a weak D match, TRBD1 (5 bases). The V gene's germline CDR1 is SGHRS and CDR2 YFSETQ. Trimming removed 4 bases at V and 7 bases at J, with 14 bases between. The CDR3 runs 13 residues. The CDR3 nucleotides are TGCGCCAGCAGCCACTACGGGGCGAGTGAAGCTTTCTTT. As protein: CASSHYGASEAFF.

The chain employs TRBV5-1 and TRBJ2-1, with 15 bases matching TRBD2. CDR1 SGHRS and CDR2 YFSETQ come from the germline V gene. CDR3 length: 19 amino acids. V lost 2 bases to trimming and J lost 4 bases; unmatched junction nucleotides: 10. CDR3 DNA sequence: TGCGCCAGCAGCTTAGTGGGACTAGCGGGAGGACAAGATTACAATGAGCAGTTCTTC. Its translation: CASSLVGLAGGQDYNEQFF.

This chain uses TRBV5-1 with TRBJ1-3, with D unclear. Germline values: CDR1 SGHRS, CDR2 YFSETQ. V lost 0 bases to trimming and J lost 0 bases, with 4 bases between them. CDR3 size: 14 residues. CDR3 coding DNA: TGCGCCAGCAGCTTGGAAAACTCTGGAAACACCATATATTTT. Translated: CASSLENSGNTIYF.

This rearrangement joins TRBV18 to TRBJ2-5; D remains unclear. Per the germline V gene, CDR1 is KGHSH and CDR2 is LQKENI. V lost 3 bases and J lost 0, with 11 bases in between. The CDR3 covers 15 residues. The DNA for the CDR3 is TGTGCCAGCTCACCGACGGTGGTCAACCAAGAGACCCAGTACTTC. Amino acids: CASSPTVVNQETQYF.

The sample holds one count of this clone. The chain uses TRBV27 and TRBJ1-6; D perhaps matches TRBD1 (5 bases). Between the trimmed V and J ends, which lost 5 bases and 7 bases, there was a span of 18 bases. Looked up from germline, CDR1 is MNHEY and CDR2 is SMNVEV (reference sequence). CDR3 length equals 16 residues. The CDR3 DNA sequence: TGTGCCAGCAGTCCTTGGGGGGGGACGGGAAATTCACCCCTCCACTTT. Encoded protein: CASSPWGGTGNSPLHF.